Listed here are 15 T cell receptor beta chains from one sample, sequenced in a study of blood T cell repertoires in COVID-19. Here immunoSEQ multiplex PCR was the method, and the copy in TCRdb shows in-frame clones only, minus some. The table records about 90,000 clones, 76% of them present only once. The sample comprised peripheral blood. The receptors were sampled from a man aged 65 to 85 with acute or convalescent COVID-19.

The V call is TRBV11-3, the J call TRBJ1-4; TRBD1 matches 7 bases. Per the germline V gene, CDR1 is SGHNT and CDR2 is YENEEA. Trimming at V came to 0 bases and at J to 15 bases, leaving 7 bases not matched to a gene. This CDR3 is built from 13 residues. The CDR3 sequence is CASSLEPGQRLFF. The CDR3 coding sequence is TGTGCCAGCAGCTTAGAACCGGGACAGAGGTTGTTTTTT.

This sequence joins TRBV9 and TRBJ2-5; TRBD2 agrees at 9 bases. This CDR3 spans 16 amino acids. Germline V gene lookup returns CDR1 SGDLS and CDR2 YYNGEE. The trim removed 3 bases at V and 0 bases at J, leaving 6 bases unmatched. The CDR3, as DNA: TGTGCCAGCAGCGGGGGAGCGGGGGGTTACCAAGAGACCCAGTACTTC. Protein sequence: CASSGGAGGYQETQYF. The variable domain in full, completed from reference TRBV9 and TRBJ2-5, reads DSGVTQTPKHLITATGQRVTLRCSPRSGDLSVYWYQQSLDQGLQFLIQYYNGEERAKGNILERFSAQQFPDLHSELNLSSLELGDSALYFCASSGGAGGYQETQYFGPGTRLLVL.

The chain combines TRBV19 with TRBJ1-2, with a tentative D call TRBD1 (6 bases). This CDR3 comprises 13 residues. CDR1 and CDR2 (germline): LNHDA, SQIVND (reference sequence). V lost 2 bases, J lost 8 bases, and 12 bases lay in between. The DNA of the CDR3 is TGTGCCAGTAGTATACTACAGGGCCGGGGCTACACCTTC. This codes for CASSILQGRGYTF.

The V gene is TRBV18, the J gene TRBJ1-3; TRBD1 matches 8 bases. The length of the CDR3 is 15 residues. The germline gives CDR1 KGHSH, CDR2 LQKENI. J gave up 1 base and V 3 bases, and 2 bases lay outside the gene matches. CDR3 region: CASSPGTGSGNTIYF. CDR3 coding DNA: TGTGCCAGCTCACCCGGGACAGGATCTGGAAACACCATATATTTT.

The chain links TRBV2 to TRBJ1-4; 9 bases align to TRBD1. Per germline, CDR1 SNHLY and CDR2 FYNNEI. The CDR3 length is 15 residues. V shed 6 bases and J 4 bases; nucleotides not matched to a gene: 6. The CDR3 region is CASSRLGQGNEKLFF. CDR3 coding DNA: TGTGCCAGCAGCCGACTGGGACAGGGTAATGAAAAACTGTTTTTT.

The chain combines TRBV2 with TRBJ1-5, with 7 bases lining up with TRBD1. The CDR3 covers 14 residues. Germline assignment: CDR1 SNHLY and CDR2 FYNNEI. Trimming cost V 7 bases and J 1 base; bases outside gene matches: 4. The CDR3 loop reads CASMMDRSNQPQHF. The CDR3 DNA reads TGTGCCAGCATGATGGACAGGAGCAATCAGCCCCAGCATTTT. The whole variable domain, remainder taken from reference TRBV2 and TRBJ1-5, is EPEVTQTPSHQVTQMGQEVILRCVPISNHLYFYWYRQILGQKVEFLVSFYNNEISEKSEIFDDQFSVERPDGSNFTLKIRSTKLEDSAMYFCASMMDRSNQPQHFGDGTRLSIL.

The CDR3 loop reads CASSDLFTGELFF. DNA of the CDR3: TGCGCCAGCAGTGATCTCTTCACCGGGGAGCTGTTTTTT. V usage is TRBV10-1 and J usage is TRBJ2-2, with D unresolved. Germline V CDR1 and CDR2: WNHNN, SYGVQD (reference sequence). The ends were cut back, 3 bases at V and 4 bases at J, with 6 bases in the middle. There are 13 residues in the CDR3.

The chain is built from TRBV18 and TRBJ2-3; perhaps TRBD1 as D (6 bases). The CDR3 has 15 residues. V lost 0 bases and J 2 bases, leaving 9 bases between the germline ends. Germline-derived CDR1 and CDR2 are KGHSH and LQKENI. The CDR3 nucleotides read TGTGCCAGCTCACCACCAGCAGGGGACACAGATACGCAGTATTTT. Amino acid sequence: CASSPPAGDTDTQYF.

CDR3 bases: TGTGCCAGCAGTTTGGGACAGGGGGCGGACACTGAAGCTTTCTTT. This codes for CASSLGQGADTEAFF. This chain connects TRBV6-5 to TRBJ1-1, with TRBD1 matching 12 bases. The CDR3 extends over 15 amino acids. Germline loops: CDR1 MNHEY, CDR2 SVGAGI. Trimming took 4 bases from V and 3 from J; bases not matched to a gene: 3.

The V call is TRBV28, the J call TRBJ1-2; D may be TRBD1 (6 bases). The CDR3 consists of 13 residues. In germline, CDR1 is MDHEN, CDR2 SYDVKM. Deletions cut 5 bases from V and 6 bases from J, with 13 bases between. The CDR3 loop reads CASSLFSGDGYTF. For the CDR3, the DNA is TGTGCCAGCAGTCTATTCTCAGGGGATGGCTACACCTTC.

The CDR3 loop is CASPKGVQETQYF. In nucleotides, the CDR3 is TGTGCCAGCCCCAAGGGAGTCCAAGAGACCCAGTACTTC. The rearrangement links TRBV27 to TRBJ2-5, with D maybe TRBD2 (5 bases). The CDR3 is 13 residues long. V dropped 8 bases and J dropped 1 base, with 11 bases sitting between them. CDR1 and CDR2 from the germline V gene are MNHEY and SMNVEV (reference sequence).

About this clone itself: The DNA is omitted, as the CDR3 cannot be located on it reliably, and the CDR3 follows TCRdb's listing. The gene calls are TRBV6-6 and TRBJ1-2; the table assigns TRBD1, which was not confirmed against the DNA. CDR1 is MNHNY and CDR2 is SVGAGI in the germline V gene (reference sequence). The CDR3 spans 12 residues, counting both ends. CDR3 sequence reads: CASSSSDNSYTF.

CDR3 loop: CASSQWSLNTEAFF. CDR3 in DNA: TGTGCCAGCAGCCAATGGAGCCTGAACACTGAAGCTTTCTTT. This chain uses TRBV5-6 with TRBJ1-1; unclear D gene. Germline V gives CDR1 SGHDT, CDR2 YYEEEE. The CDR3 spans 14 residues. V gave up 4 bases and J gave up 0 bases, with 10 bases separating them.

The chain joins TRBV28 to TRBJ2-1; the D is unclear. CDR1 is MDHEN, CDR2 SYDVKM, per germline. The V end was cut by 5 bases, the J end by 4 bases, with 9 bases between. The CDR3 contains 13 residues. The CDR3 reads CASSRGEYNEQFF. The CDR3 nucleotides are TGTGCCAGCAGTCGAGGAGAGTACAATGAGCAGTTCTTC.

The genes are TRBV28 and TRBJ1-1; no firm D call. The CDR3 runs to 13 residues. Trimming cost V 6 bases and J 0 bases, with 8 bases left between them. CDR1 is MDHEN and CDR2 is SYDVKM in the germline V gene. The CDR3 sequence is CASRSTMNTEAFF. CDR3 bases: TGTGCCAGCAGAAGTACTATGAACACTGAAGCTTTCTTT.